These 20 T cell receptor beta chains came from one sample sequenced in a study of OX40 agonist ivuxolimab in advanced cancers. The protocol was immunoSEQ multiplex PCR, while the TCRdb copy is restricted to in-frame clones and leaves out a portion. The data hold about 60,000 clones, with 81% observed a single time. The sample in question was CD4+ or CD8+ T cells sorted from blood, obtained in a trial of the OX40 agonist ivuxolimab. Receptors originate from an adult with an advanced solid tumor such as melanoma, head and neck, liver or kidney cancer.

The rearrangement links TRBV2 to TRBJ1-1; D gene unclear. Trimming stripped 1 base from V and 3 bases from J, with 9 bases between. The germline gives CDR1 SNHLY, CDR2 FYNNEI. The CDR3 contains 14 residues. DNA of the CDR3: TGTGCCAGCAGTGAAGTGGGCGGGGACACTGAAGCTTTCTTT. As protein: CASSEVGGDTEAFF.

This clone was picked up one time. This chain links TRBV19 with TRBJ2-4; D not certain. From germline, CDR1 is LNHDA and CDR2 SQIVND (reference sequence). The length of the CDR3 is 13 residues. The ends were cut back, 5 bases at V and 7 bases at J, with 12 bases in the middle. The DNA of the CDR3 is TGTGCCAGTAGTGAGAATGGGCCGAACATTCAGTACTTC. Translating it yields CASSENGPNIQYF. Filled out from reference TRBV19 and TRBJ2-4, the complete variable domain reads DGGITQSPKYLFRKEGQNVTLSCEQNLNHDAMYWYRQDPGQGLRLIYYSQIVNDFQKGDIAEGYSVSREKKESFPLTVTSAQKNPTAFYLCASSENGPNIQYFGAGTRLSVL.

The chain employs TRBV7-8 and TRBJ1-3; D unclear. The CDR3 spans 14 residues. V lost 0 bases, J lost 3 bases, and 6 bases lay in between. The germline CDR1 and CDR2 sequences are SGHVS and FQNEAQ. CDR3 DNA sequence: TGTGCCAGCAGCTTAGCGGGAGATGGAAACACCATATATTTT. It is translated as CASSLAGDGNTIYF.

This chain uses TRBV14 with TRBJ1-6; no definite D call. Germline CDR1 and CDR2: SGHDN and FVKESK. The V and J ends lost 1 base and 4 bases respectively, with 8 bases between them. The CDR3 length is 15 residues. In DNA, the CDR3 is TGTGCCAGCAGCCAAGTGACGGGATATAATTCACCCCTCCACTTT. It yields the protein CASSQVTGYNSPLHF. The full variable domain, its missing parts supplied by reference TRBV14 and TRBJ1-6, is EAGVTQFPSHSVIEKGQTVTLRCDPISGHDNLYWYRRVMGKEIKFLLHFVKESKQDESGMPNNRFLAERTGGTYSTLKVQPAELEDSGVYFCASSQVTGYNSPLHFGNGTRLTVT.

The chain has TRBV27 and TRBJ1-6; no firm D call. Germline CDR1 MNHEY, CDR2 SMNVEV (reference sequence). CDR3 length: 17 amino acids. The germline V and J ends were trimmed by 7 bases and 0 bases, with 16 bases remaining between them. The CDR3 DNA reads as TGTGCCAGCAATTTTTATGTGGGCAGCTCCTATAATTCACCCCTCCACTTT. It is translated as CASNFYVGSSYNSPLHF.

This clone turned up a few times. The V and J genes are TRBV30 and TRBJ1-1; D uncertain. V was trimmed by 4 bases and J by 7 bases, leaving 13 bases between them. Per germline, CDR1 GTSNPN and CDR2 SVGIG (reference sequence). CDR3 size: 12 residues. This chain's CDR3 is CAWKRDKGEAFF. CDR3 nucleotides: TGTGCCTGGAAAAGGGATAAGGGTGAAGCTTTCTTT.

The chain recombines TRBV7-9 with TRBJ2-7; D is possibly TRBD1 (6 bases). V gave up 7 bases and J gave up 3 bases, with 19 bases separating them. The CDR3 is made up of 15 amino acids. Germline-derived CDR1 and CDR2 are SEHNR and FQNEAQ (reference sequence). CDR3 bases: TGTGCCAGCACCTTTACAGGGTTGGGGGACTACGAGCAGTACTTC. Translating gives CASTFTGLGDYEQYF.

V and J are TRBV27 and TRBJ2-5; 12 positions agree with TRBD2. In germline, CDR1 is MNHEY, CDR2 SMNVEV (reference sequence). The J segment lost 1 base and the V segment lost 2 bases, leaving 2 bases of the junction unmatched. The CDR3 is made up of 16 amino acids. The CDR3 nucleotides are TGTGCCAGCAGTTTACGACTAGCGGGGGTCCAAGAGACCCAGTACTTC. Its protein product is CASSLRLAGVQETQYF.

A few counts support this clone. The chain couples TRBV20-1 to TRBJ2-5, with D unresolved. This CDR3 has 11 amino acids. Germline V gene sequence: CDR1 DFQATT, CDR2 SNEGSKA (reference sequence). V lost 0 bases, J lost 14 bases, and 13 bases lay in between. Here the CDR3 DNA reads TGCAGTGCTAGAGATCAGAACTGGAACTACTTC. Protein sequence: CSARDQNWNYF.

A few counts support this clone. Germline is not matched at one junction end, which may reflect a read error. The CDR3: CASSLDGSTQYF. The CDR3 bases are TGTGCTAGCAGCTTAGATGGGAGCACCCAGTACTTC. The chain has TRBV7-7 and TRBJ2-5; perhaps TRBD2 as D (5 bases). CDR1 is SSHAT, CDR2 FNYEAQ, per germline (reference sequence). The CDR3 extends over 12 amino acids.

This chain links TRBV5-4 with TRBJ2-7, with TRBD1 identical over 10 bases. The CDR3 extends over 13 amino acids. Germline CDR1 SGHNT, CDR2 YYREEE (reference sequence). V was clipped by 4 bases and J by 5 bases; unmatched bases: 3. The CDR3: CASSPGQGNEQYF. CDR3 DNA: TGTGCCAGCAGCCCGGGACAGGGGAACGAGCAGTACTTC.

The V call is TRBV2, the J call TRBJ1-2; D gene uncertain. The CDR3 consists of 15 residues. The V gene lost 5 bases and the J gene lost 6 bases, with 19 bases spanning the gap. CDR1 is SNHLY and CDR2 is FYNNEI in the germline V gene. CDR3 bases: TGTGCCAGCAGTCCACGAACCGGGCCAGCTGATGGCTACACCTTC. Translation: CASSPRTGPADGYTF.

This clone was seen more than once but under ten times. The CDR3 region has the DNA TGTGCCAGCACGTGGGACCCGGGAAGAGGTGAGCAGTTCTTC. Protein product: CASTWDPGRGEQFF. V usage is TRBV6-1 and J usage is TRBJ2-1, with D possibly called TRBD1 or TRBD2 (5 bases each). The ends were cut back, 7 bases at V and 9 bases at J, with 19 bases in the middle. The CDR3 has 14 residues. Germline loops: CDR1 MNHNS, CDR2 SASEGT.

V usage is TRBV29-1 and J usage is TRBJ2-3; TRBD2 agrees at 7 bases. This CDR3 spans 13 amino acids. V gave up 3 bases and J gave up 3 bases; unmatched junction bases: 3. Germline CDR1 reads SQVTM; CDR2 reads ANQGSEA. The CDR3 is CSVEAGVTDTQYF. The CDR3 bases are TGCAGCGTTGAGGCGGGGGTTACAGATACGCAGTATTTT.

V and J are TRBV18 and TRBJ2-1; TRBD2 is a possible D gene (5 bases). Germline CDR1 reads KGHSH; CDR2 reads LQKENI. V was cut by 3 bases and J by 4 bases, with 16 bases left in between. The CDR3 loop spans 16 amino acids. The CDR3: CASSPYKGRGYNEQFF. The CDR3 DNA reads TGTGCCAGCTCACCTTATAAGGGCCGGGGTTACAATGAGCAGTTCTTC. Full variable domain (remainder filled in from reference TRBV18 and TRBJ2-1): NAGVMQNPRHLVRRRGQEARLRCSPMKGHSHVYWYRQLPEEGLKFMVYLQKENIIDESGMPKERFSAEFPKEGPSILRIQQVVRGDSAAYFCASSPYKGRGYNEQFFGPGTRLTVL.

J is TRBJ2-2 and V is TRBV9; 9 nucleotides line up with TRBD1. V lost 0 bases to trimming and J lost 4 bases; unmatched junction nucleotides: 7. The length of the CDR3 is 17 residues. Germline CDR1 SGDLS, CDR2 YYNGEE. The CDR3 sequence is CASSVVTGTGFTGELFF. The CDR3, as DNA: TGTGCCAGCAGCGTAGTAACCGGGACAGGGTTCACCGGGGAGCTGTTTTTT.

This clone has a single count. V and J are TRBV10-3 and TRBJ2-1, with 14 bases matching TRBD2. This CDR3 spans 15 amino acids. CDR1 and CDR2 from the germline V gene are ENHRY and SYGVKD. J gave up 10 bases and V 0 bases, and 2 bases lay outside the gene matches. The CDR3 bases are TGTGCCATCAGTGAGTCGACTAGCGGGGGGGGAGAGCAGTTCTTC. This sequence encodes CAISESTSGGGEQFF.

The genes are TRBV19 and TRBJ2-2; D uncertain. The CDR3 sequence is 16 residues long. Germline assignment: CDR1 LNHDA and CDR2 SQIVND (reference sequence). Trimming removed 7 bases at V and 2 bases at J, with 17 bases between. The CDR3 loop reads CASIRAVTYNTGELFF. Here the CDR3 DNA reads TGTGCCAGTATCCGCGCCGTAACATATAACACCGGGGAGCTGTTTTTT.

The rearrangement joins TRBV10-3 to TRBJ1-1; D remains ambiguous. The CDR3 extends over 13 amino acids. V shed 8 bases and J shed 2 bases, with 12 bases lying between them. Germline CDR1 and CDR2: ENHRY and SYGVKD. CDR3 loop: CAIRYALNTEAFF. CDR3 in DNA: TGTGCCATCCGATACGCCCTAAACACTGAAGCTTTCTTT.

CDR3 amino acids: CASSLEGHNTDTQYF. CDR3 nucleotide sequence: TGCGCCAGCAGCTTGGAGGGACACAACACAGATACGCAGTATTTT. This chain links TRBV5-1 with TRBJ2-3; TRBD1 might be the D (6 bases). Germline CDR1 reads SGHRS; CDR2 reads YFSETQ. The CDR3 loop spans 15 amino acids. Trimming removed 0 bases from V and 2 bases from J, with 10 bases in between.